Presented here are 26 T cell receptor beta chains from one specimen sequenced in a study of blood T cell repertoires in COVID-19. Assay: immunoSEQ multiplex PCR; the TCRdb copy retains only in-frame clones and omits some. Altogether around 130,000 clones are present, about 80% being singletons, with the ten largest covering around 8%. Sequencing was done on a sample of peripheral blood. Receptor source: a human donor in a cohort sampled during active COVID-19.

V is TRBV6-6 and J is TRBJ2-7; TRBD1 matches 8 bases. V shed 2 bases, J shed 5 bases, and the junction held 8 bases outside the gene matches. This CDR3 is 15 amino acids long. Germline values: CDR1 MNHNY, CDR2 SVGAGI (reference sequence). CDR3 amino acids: CASSYPRTGNHEQYF. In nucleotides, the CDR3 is TGTGCCAGCAGTTACCCCAGGACAGGGAACCACGAGCAGTACTTC.

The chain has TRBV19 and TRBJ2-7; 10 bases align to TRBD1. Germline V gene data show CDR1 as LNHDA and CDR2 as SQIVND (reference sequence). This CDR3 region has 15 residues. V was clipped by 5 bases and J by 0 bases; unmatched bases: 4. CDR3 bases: TGTGCCAGTAGTGCCGGACAGGGGGACTCCTACGAGCAGTACTTC. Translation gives CASSAGQGDSYEQYF.

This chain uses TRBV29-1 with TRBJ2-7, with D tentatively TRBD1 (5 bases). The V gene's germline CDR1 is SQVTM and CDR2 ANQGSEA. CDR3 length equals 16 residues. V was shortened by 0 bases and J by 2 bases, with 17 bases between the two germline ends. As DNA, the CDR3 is TGCAGCGTTGAAGATCCCGCAGGGCCAGGACCCTACGAGCAGTACTTC. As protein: CSVEDPAGPGPYEQYF.

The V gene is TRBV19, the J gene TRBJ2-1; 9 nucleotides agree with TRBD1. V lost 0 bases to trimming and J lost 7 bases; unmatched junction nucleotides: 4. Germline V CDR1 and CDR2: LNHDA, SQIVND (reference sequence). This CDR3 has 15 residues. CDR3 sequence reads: CASSIDRDRVNEQFF. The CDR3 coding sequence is TGTGCCAGTAGTATAGATCGGGACAGGGTGAATGAGCAGTTCTTC.

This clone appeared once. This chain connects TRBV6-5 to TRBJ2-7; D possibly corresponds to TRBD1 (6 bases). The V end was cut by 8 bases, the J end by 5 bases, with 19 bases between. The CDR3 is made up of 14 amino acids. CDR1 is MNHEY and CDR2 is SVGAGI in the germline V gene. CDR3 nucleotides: TGTGCCAGCGCGAAAGGCAGGGGTTTCCACGAGCAGTACTTC. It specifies CASAKGRGFHEQYF.

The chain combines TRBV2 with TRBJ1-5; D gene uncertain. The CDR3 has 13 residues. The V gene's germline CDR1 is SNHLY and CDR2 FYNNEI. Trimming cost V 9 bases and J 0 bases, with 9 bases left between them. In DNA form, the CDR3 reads TGTGCCAGTCGGGTCTATAGCAATCAGCCCCAGCATTTT. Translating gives CASRVYSNQPQHF.

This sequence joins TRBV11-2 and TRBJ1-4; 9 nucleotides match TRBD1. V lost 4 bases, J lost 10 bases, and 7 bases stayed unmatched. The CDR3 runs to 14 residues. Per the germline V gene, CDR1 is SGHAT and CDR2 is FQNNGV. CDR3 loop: CASSYLRQGGKLFF. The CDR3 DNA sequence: TGTGCCAGCAGCTACCTCAGACAGGGGGGAAAACTGTTTTTT.

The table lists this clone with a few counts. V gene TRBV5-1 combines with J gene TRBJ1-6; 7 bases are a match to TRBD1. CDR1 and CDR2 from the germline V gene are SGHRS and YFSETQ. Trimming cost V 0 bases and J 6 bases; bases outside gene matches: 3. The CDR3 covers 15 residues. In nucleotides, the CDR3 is TGCGCCAGCAGCTTGGAAAGGGACAGTAATTCACCCCTCCACTTT. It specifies CASSLERDSNSPLHF.

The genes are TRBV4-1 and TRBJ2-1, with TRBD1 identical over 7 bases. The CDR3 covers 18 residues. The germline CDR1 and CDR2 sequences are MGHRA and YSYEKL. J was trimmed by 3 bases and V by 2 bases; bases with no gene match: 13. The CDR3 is CASSQPSGQNNIYNEQFF. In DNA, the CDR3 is TGCGCCAGCAGCCAACCCTCGGGACAGAATAACATCTACAATGAGCAGTTCTTC.

CDR3 nucleotide sequence: TGTGCCAGCAGCCGAACAACTGAAGCTTTCTTT. Residues: CASSRTTEAFF. The chain employs TRBV11-2 and TRBJ1-1; no definite D call. Germline V gives CDR1 SGHAT, CDR2 FQNNGV. The V end lost 5 bases, the J end lost 5 bases, and 6 bases lay between the germline ends. The CDR3 contains 11 residues.

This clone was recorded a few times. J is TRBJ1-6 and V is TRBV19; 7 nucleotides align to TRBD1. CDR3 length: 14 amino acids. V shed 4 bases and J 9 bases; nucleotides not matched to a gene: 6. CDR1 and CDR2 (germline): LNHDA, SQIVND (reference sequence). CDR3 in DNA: TGTGCCAGTAGTACCCGACAGGGAGGTTCACCCCTCCACTTT. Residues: CASSTRQGGSPLHF.

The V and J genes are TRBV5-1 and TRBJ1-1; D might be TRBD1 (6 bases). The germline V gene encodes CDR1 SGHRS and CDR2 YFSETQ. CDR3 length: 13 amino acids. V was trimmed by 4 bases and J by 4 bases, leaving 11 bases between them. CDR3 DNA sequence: TGCGCCAGCAGCGTCATGACAGGCACTGAAGCTTTCTTT. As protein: CASSVMTGTEAFF.

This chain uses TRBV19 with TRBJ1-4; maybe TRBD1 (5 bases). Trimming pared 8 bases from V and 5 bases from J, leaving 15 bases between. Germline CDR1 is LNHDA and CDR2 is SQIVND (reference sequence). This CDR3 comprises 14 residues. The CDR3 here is CASSFRGTNEKLFF. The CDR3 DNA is TGTGCCAGTTCCTTTAGGGGAACCAATGAAAAACTGTTTTTT.

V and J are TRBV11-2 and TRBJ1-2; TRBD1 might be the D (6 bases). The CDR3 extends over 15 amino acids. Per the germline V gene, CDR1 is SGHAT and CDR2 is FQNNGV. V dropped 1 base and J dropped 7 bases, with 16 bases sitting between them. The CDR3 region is CASSLVLTGKAGYTF. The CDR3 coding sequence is TGTGCCAGCAGCTTAGTACTTACAGGGAAGGCTGGCTACACCTTC.

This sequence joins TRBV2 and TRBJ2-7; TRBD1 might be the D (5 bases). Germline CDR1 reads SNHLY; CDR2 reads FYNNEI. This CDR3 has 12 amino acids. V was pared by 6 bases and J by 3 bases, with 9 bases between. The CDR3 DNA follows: TGTGCCAGCAGATATCAGGGCTACGAGCAGTACTTC. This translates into CASRYQGYEQYF.

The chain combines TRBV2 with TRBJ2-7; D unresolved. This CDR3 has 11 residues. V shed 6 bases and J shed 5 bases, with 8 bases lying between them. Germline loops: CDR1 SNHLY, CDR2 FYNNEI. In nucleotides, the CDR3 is TGTGCCAGCAGGAGTATGAACGAGCAGTACTTC. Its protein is CASRSMNEQYF.

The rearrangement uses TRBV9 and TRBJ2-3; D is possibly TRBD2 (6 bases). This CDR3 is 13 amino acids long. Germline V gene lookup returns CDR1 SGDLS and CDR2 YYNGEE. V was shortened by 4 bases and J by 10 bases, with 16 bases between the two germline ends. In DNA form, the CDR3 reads TGTGCCAGCAGCCCTCAGGTTAGGGAGGCGCAGTATTTT. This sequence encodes CASSPQVREAQYF.

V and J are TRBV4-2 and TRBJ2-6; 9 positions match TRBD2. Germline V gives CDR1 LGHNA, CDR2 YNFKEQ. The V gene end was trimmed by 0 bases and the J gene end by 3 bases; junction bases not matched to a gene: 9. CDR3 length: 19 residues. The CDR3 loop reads CASSQEGQRGDFGANVLTF. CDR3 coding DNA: TGTGCCAGCAGCCAAGAAGGGCAGCGGGGGGATTTTGGGGCCAACGTCCTGACTTTC.

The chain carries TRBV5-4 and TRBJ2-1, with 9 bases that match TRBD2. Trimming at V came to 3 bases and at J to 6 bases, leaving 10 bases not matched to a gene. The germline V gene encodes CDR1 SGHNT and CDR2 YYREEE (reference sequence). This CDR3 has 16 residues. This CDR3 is CASSSTAGGHSNEQFF. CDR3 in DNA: TGTGCCAGCAGCTCTACGGCGGGGGGGCATAGCAATGAGCAGTTCTTC.

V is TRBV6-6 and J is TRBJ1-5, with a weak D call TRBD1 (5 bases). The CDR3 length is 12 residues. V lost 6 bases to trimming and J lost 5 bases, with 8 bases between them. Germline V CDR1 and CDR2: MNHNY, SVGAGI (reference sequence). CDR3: CASSPRDQPQHF. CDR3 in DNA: TGTGCCAGCAGCCCCAGGGATCAGCCCCAGCATTTT.

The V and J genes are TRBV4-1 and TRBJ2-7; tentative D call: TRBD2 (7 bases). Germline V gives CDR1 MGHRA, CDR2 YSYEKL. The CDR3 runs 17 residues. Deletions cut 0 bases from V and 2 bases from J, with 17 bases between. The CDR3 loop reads CASSQEGGGAGPYEQYF. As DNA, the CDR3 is TGCGCCAGCAGCCAAGAGGGTGGGGGGGCTGGCCCCTACGAGCAGTACTTC.

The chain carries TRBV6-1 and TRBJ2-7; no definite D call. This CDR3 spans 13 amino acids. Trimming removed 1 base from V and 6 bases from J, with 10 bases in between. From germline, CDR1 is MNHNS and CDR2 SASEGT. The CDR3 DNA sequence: TGTGCCAGCAGTGAAGGTGGTGTCGGCGAGCAGTACTTC. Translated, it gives CASSEGGVGEQYF.

The CDR3 DNA reads TGTGCCAGCGGGACAGGGGAAGGTCAGCCCCAGCATTTT. This sequence encodes CASGTGEGQPQHF. The V and J genes are TRBV5-6 and TRBJ1-5; TRBD1 aligns across 10 bases. The junction had 4 bases not matched to a gene; V was cut back by 7 bases and J by 6 bases. The CDR3 runs 13 residues. Germline V CDR1 and CDR2: SGHDT, YYEEEE.

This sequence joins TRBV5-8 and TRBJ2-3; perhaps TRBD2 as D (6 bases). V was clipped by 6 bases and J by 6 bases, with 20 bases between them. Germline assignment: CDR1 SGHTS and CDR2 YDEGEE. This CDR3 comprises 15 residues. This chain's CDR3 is CASNLGLANWDTQYF. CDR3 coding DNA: TGTGCCAGCAATCTGGGACTTGCCAACTGGGATACGCAGTATTTT.

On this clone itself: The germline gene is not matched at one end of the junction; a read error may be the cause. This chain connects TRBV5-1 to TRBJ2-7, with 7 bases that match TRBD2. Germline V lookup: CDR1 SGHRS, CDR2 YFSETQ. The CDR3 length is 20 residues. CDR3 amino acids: CASSIGTRGGKRLVSDEQYF. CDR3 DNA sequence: TGCGCCAGCAGCATCGGTACCCGCGGGGGTAAGAGGTTGGTCTCCGACGAGCAGTACTTC.

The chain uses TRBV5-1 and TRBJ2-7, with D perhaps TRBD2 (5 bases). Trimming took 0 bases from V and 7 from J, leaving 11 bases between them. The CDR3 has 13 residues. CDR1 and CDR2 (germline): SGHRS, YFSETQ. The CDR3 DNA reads TGCGCCAGCAGCTTGGTGGGTCGAGGGGAGCAGTACTTC. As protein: CASSLVGRGEQYF.